The T cell receptor (beta chain) described here comes from a study of vaccination effects on CD4 cells after COVID-19. Overall study: Following the second dose by a median of 72 days, the post-vaccine samples were obtained.

Antigen-specific CD4+ T cells were expanded with viral peptide pools in the ViraFEST assay before sequencing. Cultured cells yielded isolated CD4+ T cells after roughly 11 days. Two doses of either BNT162b2 or mRNA-1273 were given to each participant. All vaccine recipients tested negative for nucleocapsid antibodies and had never contracted SARS-CoV-2 infection. Wells of a few million PBMC each were grown with about 9.5 IU/ml IL-2 and approximately 10 ug/ml peptides. The CDR3 runs to 13 residues. The germline gives CDR1 SGHRS, CDR2 YFSETQ. On this clone itself: Its specificity is not known. The junction departs from germline at one end; a sequencing error may be responsible.

Profiled with immunoSEQ multiplex PCR; TCRdb holds only in-frame clones, not every one. The table includes 10,000 to 15,000 clones, roughly 70% detected once. Study-wide results and caveats: Recruitment yielded few convalescent patients, and the study had no early post-infection timepoints.

The TCR originated in a human donor who received a COVID-19 vaccine. The source was CD4+ T cells from PBMCs cultured with SARS-CoV-2 spike peptides, collected after COVID-19 vaccination. This rearrangement joins TRBV5-1 to TRBJ1-2; 7 positions agree with TRBD1. The chain's CDR3 is CASSLENRGLSFF. In nucleotides, the CDR3 is TGCGCCAGCAGCTTGGAGAACAGGGGCCTTTCCTTCTTC.